This is a list of T cell receptor beta chains from one sample in a study of molecular identifiers for immune sequencing clone quantification. TCRdb ran MiXCR on the PCR reads and lists one entry per CDR3 protein. Of 300,000 to 400,000 distinct CDR3 sequences in the sample, roughly 23% were seen once. Sequencing used naive CD8+ T cells from blood, with Jurkat cell RNA spiked in. The receptors here all came from a human donor in good health. Some libraries in this study had Jurkat cell RNA spiked in. CDR3s include the opening cysteine and the closing phenylalanine or tryptophan. The D gene is left open where the match is weak. Not all rows give a size; the values are once, few, many and, for expanded clones, a class.

V gene: TRBV12-3/TRBV12-4; D gene: -; J gene: TRBJ2-2; clone size: -; CDR3 protein: CASSFLGRGTGELFF; CDR3 DNA: TGTGCCAGCAGTTTCCTGGGTAGAGGTACCGGGGAGCTGTTTTTT
V gene: TRBV7-9; D gene: TRBD1; J gene: TRBJ2-1; clone size: many; CDR3 protein: CASSPGQGDYNEQFF; CDR3 DNA: TGTGCCAGCAGCCCCGGACAGGGCGACTACAATGAGCAGTTCTTC
V gene: TRBV4-1; D gene: -; J gene: TRBJ2-7; clone size: few; CDR3 protein: CASSQGPMGGSSYEQYF; CDR3 DNA: TGCGCCAGCAGCCAAGGCCCAATGGGCGGGTCCAGCTACGAGCAGTACTTC
V gene: TRBV30; D gene: -; J gene: TRBJ1-5; clone size: many; CDR3 protein: CAWRQQYSNQPQHF; CDR3 DNA: TGTGCCTGGAGGCAACAGTACAGCAATCAGCCCCAGCATTTT
V gene: TRBV7-8; D gene: -; J gene: TRBJ2-6; clone size: many; CDR3 protein: CASSSNYPHSGANVLTF; CDR3 DNA: TGTGCCAGCAGCTCCAATTACCCCCACTCTGGGGCCAACGTCCTGACTTTC
V gene: TRBV7-6; D gene: TRBD2; J gene: TRBJ2-3; clone size: -; CDR3 protein: CASSWEAGRADTQYF; CDR3 DNA: TGTGCCAGCAGCTGGGAAGCGGGGCGGGCAGATACGCAGTATTTT
V gene: TRBV29-1; D gene: -; J gene: TRBJ1-2; clone size: many; CDR3 protein: CSVFGSEGTHGYTF; CDR3 DNA: TGCAGCGTCTTTGGGTCCGAAGGGACCCATGGCTACACCTTC
V gene: TRBV27; D gene: TRBD1; J gene: TRBJ2-7; clone size: few; CDR3 protein: CASSLEGAGSYEQYF; CDR3 DNA: TGTGCCAGCAGTCTCGAGGGGGCAGGGTCCTACGAGCAGTACTTC
V gene: TRBV6-2/TRBV6-3; D gene: -; J gene: TRBJ2-3; clone size: -; CDR3 protein: CASESRGFYPDTQYF; CDR3 DNA: TGTGCCAGTGAGTCAAGGGGATTTTACCCAGATACGCAGTATTTT
V gene: TRBV9; D gene: -; J gene: TRBJ1-1; clone size: many; CDR3 protein: CASSAHRNTEAFF; CDR3 DNA: TGTGCCAGCAGCGCCCACAGGAACACTGAAGCTTTCTTT
V gene: TRBV9; D gene: -; J gene: TRBJ2-7; clone size: many; CDR3 protein: CASSVVTMGEQYF; CDR3 DNA: TGTGCCAGCAGCGTCGTCACCATGGGCGAGCAGTACTTC
V gene: TRBV4-3; D gene: -; J gene: TRBJ2-7; clone size: -; CDR3 protein: CASSQGRGELYEQYF; CDR3 DNA: TGCGCCAGCAGCCAAGGCAGGGGTGAGCTCTACGAGCAGTACTTC
V gene: TRBV12-3/TRBV12-4; D gene: TRBD1; J gene: TRBJ2-7; clone size: few; CDR3 protein: CASSLGQGQKAWQYF; CDR3 DNA: TGTGCCAGCAGTTTAGGACAGGGACAGAAAGCGTGGCAGTACTTC
V gene: TRBV15; D gene: -; J gene: TRBJ2-3; clone size: many; CDR3 protein: CATSRDGGGHTDTQYF; CDR3 DNA: TGTGCCACCAGCAGAGATGGAGGGGGACACACAGATACGCAGTATTTT
V gene: TRBV27; D gene: -; J gene: TRBJ2-3; clone size: -; CDR3 protein: CAGSLLGGGITDTQYF; CDR3 DNA: TGTGCCGGCAGTTTACTGGGAGGGGGCATCACAGATACGCAGTATTTT
V gene: TRBV21-1; D gene: -; J gene: TRBJ1-4; clone size: -; CDR3 protein: CASSKVTRTNPTNERLFF; CDR3 DNA: TGTGCCAGCAGCAAAGTAACCAGGACCAACCCAACTAATGAAAGACTGTTTTTT
V gene: TRBV12-3/TRBV12-4; D gene: TRBD2; J gene: TRBJ2-3; clone size: many; CDR3 protein: CASTPLAGGPWTDTQYF; CDR3 DNA: TGTGCCAGCACCCCCTTGGCGGGGGGGCCGTGGACAGATACGCAGTATTTT
V gene: TRBV11-2; D gene: -; J gene: TRBJ2-7; clone size: few; CDR3 protein: CASSWTACAYEQYF; CDR3 DNA: TGTGCCAGCAGCTGGACAGCCTGTGCCTACGAGCAGTACTTC
V gene: TRBV19; D gene: -; J gene: TRBJ1-1; clone size: many; CDR3 protein: CASSISDGSTEAFF; CDR3 DNA: TGTGCCAGTAGTATTTCTGACGGATCGACTGAAGCTTTCTTT
V gene: TRBV6-2/TRBV6-3; D gene: -; J gene: TRBJ2-7; clone size: few; CDR3 protein: CASNIGGGAVYEQYF; CDR3 DNA: TGTGCCAGCAACATAGGCGGAGGGGCGGTCTACGAGCAGTACTTC
V gene: TRBV11-2; D gene: -; J gene: TRBJ2-5; clone size: many; CDR3 protein: CASSSVGETQYF; CDR3 DNA: TGTGCCAGCAGCTCGGTAGGCGAGACCCAGTACTTC
V gene: TRBV12-3/TRBV12-4; D gene: -; J gene: TRBJ2-3; clone size: few; CDR3 protein: CASSSPPEAPTQYF; CDR3 DNA: TGTGCCAGCAGTTCTCCACCTGAGGCACCTACGCAGTATTTT